This is a list of T cell receptor beta chains from one sample in a study of OX40 agonist ivuxolimab in advanced cancers. TCRdb's table, derived via immunoSEQ multiplex PCR, lists solely in-frame clones and lacks some. The sample shows about 95,000 clones, around 85% of them seen only once. The sequences come from CD4+ or CD8+ T cells sorted from blood, collected in a trial of the OX40 agonist ivuxolimab. These receptors were obtained from an adult with an advanced solid tumor such as melanoma, head and neck, liver or kidney cancer. The CDR3 runs from the conserved cysteine through the conserved F or W. The order of the fields is clone size, D gene, V gene, J gene, CDR3 DNA, CDR3 protein. A D gene is named only where the DNA matches it firmly. The size field is filled for only some rows; it gives once, few, many or a size class.

>-|-|TRBV5-4|TRBJ2-2
TGTGCCAGCAGCTCGACTAGTGAGGTCACCGGGGAGCTGTTTTTT
CASSSTSEVTGELFF
>-|-|TRBV28|TRBJ2-3
TGTGCCAGCGGGTCGGAGGGGAGGACGCCTAGCACAGATACGCAGTATTTT
CASGSEGRTPSTDTQYF
>-|-|TRBV11-3|TRBJ2-7
TGTGCCAGCAGCTTAGTGGAGGAGCAGTACTTC
CASSLVEEQYF
>-|-|TRBV6-6|TRBJ1-3
TGTGCCAGCAAAACAGGGTCTGGAAACACCATATATTTT
CASKTGSGNTIYF
>many|TRBD1|TRBV28|TRBJ1-2
TGTGCCAGCAGTTTATCTTGGACAGGGTTGGTAGGCTACACCTTC
CASSLSWTGLVGYTF
>-|-|TRBV7-9|TRBJ2-7
TGTGCCAGCAGCTTACCTCGACAACTTGAGCAGTACTTC
CASSLPRQLEQYF
>-|TRBD1|TRBV27|TRBJ1-5
TGTGCCAGCAGTGGAACAGGGGGTATCAATCAGCCCCAGCATTTT
CASSGTGGINQPQHF
>-|-|TRBV30|TRBJ2-6
TGTGCCTGGAGTCGGGCAGGGTACTCTGGGGCCAACGTCCTGACTTTC
CAWSRAGYSGANVLTF
>-|TRBD1|TRBV28|TRBJ1-2
TGTGCCAGCAGTTTAATAGGGGGCGGGACAGGGAGGATGTTGGGCTATGGCTACACCTTC
CASSLIGGGTGRMLGYGYTF
>-|-|TRBV7-2|TRBJ2-1
TGTGCCAGTTCGACGGGCGGCTCCTACAATGAGCAGTTCTTC
CASSTGGSYNEQFF
>-|-|TRBV5-1|TRBJ2-3
TGCGCCAGCAGCTTGGAAAGGAGTAACACAGATACGCAGTATTTT
CASSLERSNTDTQYF
>-|TRBD2|TRBV11-3|TRBJ2-5
TGTGCCAGCGGCGGGGGTGAAGAGACCCAGTACTTC
CASGGGEETQYF
>once|-|TRBV19|TRBJ2-3
TGTGCCAGTAGTAGCCTCGCGAAAGATACGCAGTATTTT
CASSSLAKDTQYF
>-|TRBD2|TRBV9|TRBJ2-3
TGTGCCAGCAGCGTAGCCCCTAGCGGGAGCTCAGATACGCAGTATTTT
CASSVAPSGSSDTQYF
>few|TRBD2|TRBV11-1|TRBJ2-2
TGTGCCAGCAGCTTAATGACTAGCTACACCGGGGAGCTGTTTTTT
CASSLMTSYTGELFF
>-|-|TRBV28|TRBJ2-7
TGTGCCAGCAGTTTCCCCGACCGGGTTTTCGAACAGTACTTC
CASSFPDRVFEQYF
>-|-|TRBV6-6|TRBJ2-7
TGTGCCAGCAGTCGGGGAGGGGGGACAGAAATTTACGAGCAGTACTTC
CASSRGGGTEIYEQYF
>-|-|TRBV29-1|TRBJ2-2
TGCAGCGTTGCCGGGGAGCTGTTTTTT
CSVAGELFF
>-|TRBD2|TRBV4-1|TRBJ2-7
TGCGCCAGCAGCCCCCTTCAGACTAGCGGGAGTAACGAGCAGTACTTC
CASSPLQTSGSNEQYF
>-|-|TRBV28|TRBJ2-5
TGTGCCAGCAGTTTTCCTAAATCGGGTCTAGGGGAGACCCAGTACTTC
CASSFPKSGLGETQYF
>once|-|TRBV7-9|TRBJ1-4
TGTGCCAGCAGCGGAAACGATTTACTGTTTTTT
CASSGNDLLFF
>-|-|TRBV19|TRBJ2-3
TGTGCCAGTAGTGCCGATTCAAGTTTGGATACGCAGTATTTT
CASSADSSLDTQYF
>-|-|TRBV6-5|TRBJ2-1
TGTGCCAGCAGCTGGGGTGGGACCAATGAGCAGTTCTTC
CASSWGGTNEQFF
>-|-|TRBV6-6|TRBJ1-3
TGTGCCAGCAGCGACTTAGCGGGCTCTGGAAACACCATATATTTT
CASSDLAGSGNTIYF
>-|TRBD2|TRBV7-9|TRBJ2-7
TGTGCCAGCAGCTTCGAGCGGGAGACCTCCTACGAGCAGTACTTC
CASSFERETSYEQYF
>-|TRBD1|TRBV5-1|TRBJ2-2
TGCGCCAGCAGGTTGGGGACAGCGAACACCGGGGAGCTGTTTTTT
CASRLGTANTGELFF
>-|-|TRBV19|TRBJ1-2
TGTGCCAGTAGTATTACGGACAACTATGGCTACACCTTC
CASSITDNYGYTF
>few|-|TRBV7-6|TRBJ1-1
TGTGCCAGCAGCTTAGGGGGGGGTGAAGCTTTCTTT
CASSLGGGEAFF
>-|-|TRBV27|TRBJ2-3
TGTGCCAGCAGTTTTCCCCCCGGACTCCAAAGATCGCCAGATACGCAGTATTTT
CASSFPPGLQRSPDTQYF
>once|TRBD1|TRBV19|TRBJ2-2
TGTGCCAGTAGTGGCAGGGGGCGCGACACCGGGGAGCTGTTTTTT
CASSGRGRDTGELFF
>-|-|TRBV5-1|TRBJ2-2
TGCGCCAGCAGCTTGGCCTTGGCCATTACGAACACCGGGGAGCTGTTTTTT
CASSLALAITNTGELFF
>-|TRBD2|TRBV28|TRBJ2-3
TGTGCCAGCAGCAGGGGACTAGCGGGGGGCACAGATACGCAGTATTTT
CASSRGLAGGTDTQYF
>-|-|TRBV7-9|TRBJ2-5
TGTGCCAGCAGCTTGGGATTTGTAGAGACCCAGTACTTC
CASSLGFVETQYF
>-|-|TRBV18|TRBJ2-7
TGTGCCAGCTCACCCGGGACGGAATGGCCGGGGAGAACCTACGAGCAGTACTTC
CASSPGTEWPGRTYEQYF
>once|-|TRBV28|TRBJ1-5
TGTGCCTCCCAAGGTTCAGGCCGCTGGAGCAATCAGCCCCAGCATTTT
CASQGSGRWSNQPQHF
>-|-|TRBV27|TRBJ2-1
TGTGCCAGCAGTTTCTACAATGAGCAGTTCTTC
CASSFYNEQFF
>-|TRBD2|TRBV9|TRBJ2-1
TGTGCCAGCAGCGTCTCTAGCGGGATTTACAATGAGCAGTTCTTC
CASSVSSGIYNEQFF
>-|TRBD1|TRBV9|TRBJ2-2
TGTGCCAGCAGCGTAGTTGGACAGGGCGGAACCGGGGAGCTGTTTTTT
CASSVVGQGGTGELFF
>-|TRBD1|TRBV7-9|TRBJ1-5
TGTGCCAGCAGCTCAACAGGGGAGTGGGGTCAGCCCCAGCATTTT
CASSSTGEWGQPQHF
>-|-|TRBV28|TRBJ2-7
TGTGCCAGCAGCCAGATAGGCTACGAGCAGTACTTC
CASSQIGYEQYF
>-|TRBD1|TRBV4-1|TRBJ1-3
TGCGCCAGCAGCCAAGGAGGGGGCGCTGGAAACACCATATATTTT
CASSQGGGAGNTIYF
>-|-|TRBV27|TRBJ2-2
TGTGCCAGCCGGCCCAAAACGACGGGCAGCTCCGGGGAGCTGTTTTTT
CASRPKTTGSSGELFF
>-|TRBD2|TRBV18|TRBJ2-7
TGTGCCAGCTCACCCCAAGGCGGGAGTAGCCACGAGCAGTACTTC
CASSPQGGSSHEQYF
>-|-|TRBV15|TRBJ2-3
TGTGCCACCAGCAGAGATCTAAACACAGATACGCAGTATTTT
CATSRDLNTDTQYF
>-|TRBD2|TRBV7-9|TRBJ2-1
TGTGCCAGCAGCCCCGAGTCTGGGACTAGCTCGTATGAGCAGTTCTTC
CASSPESGTSSYEQFF
>-|-|TRBV5-6|TRBJ2-7
TGTGCCAGCAGCAAAGAGAGGACGAGCTCCTACGAGCAGTACTTC
CASSKERTSSYEQYF
>few|-|TRBV5-6|TRBJ2-1
TGTGCCAGCAGCTTGGTAGAAAATGAGCAGTTCTTC
CASSLVENEQFF
>-|-|TRBV4-1|TRBJ2-7
TGCGCCAGCAGCCAAGGGGGACCGGCCATCCGCGAGCAGTACTTC
CASSQGGPAIREQYF
>-|TRBD2|TRBV5-1|TRBJ2-1
TGCGCCAGCAGAAGAGCGGGAGGCGAGCAGTTCTTC
CASRRAGGEQFF
>-|TRBD2|TRBV29-1|TRBJ2-3
TGCAGCGTTGTTACAGCGGGGAGGGCAGATACGCAGTATTTT
CSVVTAGRADTQYF